This T cell receptor beta chain appears in the sequencing data of a study of T cell repertoires and HLA-DP antigens. Study-wide results and limits: A non-physiological HeLa system presented antigen to total CD4+ responders. Naive and memory CD4+ cells were analysed together, not apart. Sorted CD137+ cells had clonality 0.3 to 0.45 against both alloantigens, versus 0.03 to 0.045 pre-culture.

About this clone itself: Its specificity is not known.

Here immunoSEQ multiplex PCR was the method, and the copy in TCRdb shows in-frame clones only, minus some. This repertoire shows over 100,000 clones, approximately 92% found once; its top ten account for about 0.27%. V gave up 0 bases and J gave up 3 bases; unmatched junction bases: 5. CDR1 SGHRS and CDR2 YFSETQ come from the germline V gene. The CDR3 is made up of 16 amino acids. Negative selection yielded untouched CD4+ T cells of average about 98% purity. The specimen was CD4+ T cells from PBMCs. The receptor was derived from a woman in her late teens or twenties in good health and CMV-seronegative. This chain links TRBV5-1 with TRBJ2-1, with 8 bases matching TRBD2. The CDR3 DNA follows: TGCGCCAGCAGCTTGGCCCCGGGACTAGTCTACAATGAGCAGTTCTTC. Protein: CASSLAPGLVYNEQFF.